These T cell receptor beta chains were read from a single sample in a study of shared clonotypes between healthy human individuals. Repertoires were generated with immunoSEQ multiplex PCR, while TCRdb's copy carries only in-frame clones and drops some. Of over a million clones listed, roughly 96% were seen once; the top ten hold over 1%. The sample comprised naive CD4+ T cells sorted from blood. The source is a man younger than 45 in good health. The CDR3 runs from the conserved cysteine through the conserved F or W. Fields, in order: V gene, J gene, clone size, D gene, CDR3 DNA, CDR3 protein. A D gene is named only where the DNA matches it firmly. Some rows have no size entry. The others give once, few or many, or a class for an expanded clone.

v_gene: TRBV28; j_gene: TRBJ2-1; abundance: NA; d_gene: NA; CDR3nt: TGTGCCAGCAATGACATCGGAAATGAGCAGTTCTTC; CDR3aa: CASNDIGNEQFF
v_gene: TRBV18; j_gene: TRBJ1-2; abundance: NA; d_gene: NA; CDR3nt: TGTGCCAGCTCACCCAGGGATAACTATGGCTACACCTTC; CDR3aa: CASSPRDNYGYTF
v_gene: TRBV5-1; j_gene: TRBJ1-1; abundance: NA; d_gene: NA; CDR3nt: TGCGCCAGCAGCTTTCTAGGGCCCACTGAAGCTTTCTTT; CDR3aa: CASSFLGPTEAFF
v_gene: TRBV7-2; j_gene: TRBJ1-2; abundance: NA; d_gene: NA; CDR3nt: TGTGCCAGCAGCGACGGACGGAACTATGGCTACACCTTC; CDR3aa: CASSDGRNYGYTF
v_gene: TRBV28; j_gene: TRBJ2-1; abundance: NA; d_gene: TRBD1; CDR3nt: TGTGCCAGCAATGGACAGGGTTCCTACAATGAGCAGTTCTTC; CDR3aa: CASNGQGSYNEQFF
v_gene: TRBV15; j_gene: TRBJ2-4; abundance: NA; d_gene: NA; CDR3nt: TGTGCCACCAGCAGAGGTGGGATACCACGAAAAAAGGACATTCAGTACTTC; CDR3aa: CATSRGGIPRKKDIQYF
v_gene: TRBV15; j_gene: TRBJ1-2; abundance: NA; d_gene: TRBD1; CDR3nt: TGTGCCACCAGCAGAGGACTGGGACAGGGGGCGAATGGCTACACCTTC; CDR3aa: CATSRGLGQGANGYTF
v_gene: TRBV11-2; j_gene: TRBJ2-7; abundance: NA; d_gene: TRBD2; CDR3nt: TGTGCCAGCACCCCTCGCACTAGCGGCCTCTACGAGCAGTACTTC; CDR3aa: CASTPRTSGLYEQYF
v_gene: TRBV10-3; j_gene: TRBJ2-7; abundance: NA; d_gene: NA; CDR3nt: TGTGCCATCAATCCCGGTGCGGGGAGCGAGCAGTACTTC; CDR3aa: CAINPGAGSEQYF
v_gene: TRBV7-9; j_gene: TRBJ2-6; abundance: NA; d_gene: TRBD2; CDR3nt: TGTGCCAGCACCACTACTAGCGGGAGTACTGCTGGGGCCAACGTCCTGACTTTC; CDR3aa: CASTTTSGSTAGANVLTF
v_gene: TRBV18; j_gene: TRBJ1-3; abundance: NA; d_gene: NA; CDR3nt: TGTGCCAGCTCACCATCAGGGTCAGTTGCTGGAAACACCATATATTTT; CDR3aa: CASSPSGSVAGNTIYF
v_gene: TRBV18; j_gene: TRBJ1-5; abundance: NA; d_gene: NA; CDR3nt: TGTGCCAGCTCACCGGTCCCGGTTCAGCCCCAGCATTTT; CDR3aa: CASSPVPVQPQHF
v_gene: TRBV28; j_gene: TRBJ2-7; abundance: NA; d_gene: NA; CDR3nt: TGTGCCAGCAGGGGGCTCTACGAGCAGTACTTC; CDR3aa: CASRGLYEQYF
v_gene: TRBV5-6; j_gene: TRBJ2-1; abundance: NA; d_gene: TRBD2; CDR3nt: TGTGCCAGCAGCCCTGTAGCGGGAGGGGCCTACAATGAGCAGTTCTTC; CDR3aa: CASSPVAGGAYNEQFF
v_gene: TRBV18; j_gene: TRBJ2-1; abundance: NA; d_gene: NA; CDR3nt: TGTGCCAGCTCACCAGGACCGTTCGACTACAATGAGCAGTTCTTC; CDR3aa: CASSPGPFDYNEQFF
v_gene: TRBV6-4; j_gene: TRBJ2-3; abundance: NA; d_gene: NA; CDR3nt: TGTGCCAGCTCCTATAGCGCCTTCAGCACAGATACGCAGTATTTT; CDR3aa: CASSYSAFSTDTQYF
v_gene: TRBV5-5; j_gene: TRBJ2-3; abundance: once; d_gene: TRBD2; CDR3nt: TGTGCCAGCAGCGGCAGACTAGCGGGAGGCCCTACAGATACGCAGTATTTT; CDR3aa: CASSGRLAGGPTDTQYF
v_gene: TRBV13; j_gene: TRBJ2-5; abundance: NA; d_gene: TRBD2; CDR3nt: TGTGCCAGCAGCTACCGAGTAGCGGGAGTTCAAGAGACCCAGTACTTC; CDR3aa: CASSYRVAGVQETQYF
v_gene: TRBV19; j_gene: TRBJ1-5; abundance: NA; d_gene: NA; CDR3nt: TGTGCCAGTAGTGTCTCGGGGGGTCGGGTGGAAGCCCAGCATTTT; CDR3aa: CASSVSGGRVEAQHF
v_gene: TRBV5-6; j_gene: TRBJ2-2; abundance: NA; d_gene: TRBD1; CDR3nt: TGTGCCAGCAGCCGGACAGGGGACACCGGGGAGCTGTTTTTT; CDR3aa: CASSRTGDTGELFF
v_gene: TRBV27; j_gene: TRBJ2-1; abundance: NA; d_gene: TRBD2; CDR3nt: TGTGCCAGCAGTTTATCTTACGGACTAGCGGGAGACGAGCAGTTCTTC; CDR3aa: CASSLSYGLAGDEQFF
v_gene: TRBV7-9; j_gene: TRBJ2-2; abundance: NA; d_gene: TRBD2; CDR3nt: TGTGCCAGCAGCCCTAAAGCGGGAGCCACCGGGGAGCTGTTTTTT; CDR3aa: CASSPKAGATGELFF
v_gene: TRBV4-3; j_gene: TRBJ2-7; abundance: NA; d_gene: NA; CDR3nt: TGCGCCAGCAGCCAAGATGTAGGTGGGGGGTCCAACTCCTACGAGCAGTACTTC; CDR3aa: CASSQDVGGGSNSYEQYF
v_gene: TRBV18; j_gene: TRBJ1-2; abundance: NA; d_gene: NA; CDR3nt: TGTGCCAGCTCCCTTGACAGGCCAGGGGCCGGAGGAGGCTACACCTTC; CDR3aa: CASSLDRPGAGGGYTF
v_gene: TRBV19; j_gene: TRBJ2-7; abundance: NA; d_gene: TRBD2; CDR3nt: TGTGCCAGTAGTCGTCGGGAGGCCCCCTACGAGCAGTACTTC; CDR3aa: CASSRREAPYEQYF
v_gene: TRBV5-5; j_gene: TRBJ1-5; abundance: NA; d_gene: NA; CDR3nt: TGTGCCAGCAGCTTGGGACAGATTCATAGCAATCAGCCCCAGCATTTT; CDR3aa: CASSLGQIHSNQPQHF
v_gene: TRBV7-8; j_gene: TRBJ2-1; abundance: NA; d_gene: NA; CDR3nt: TGTGCCAGCAACAGGCCCTCCTACAATGAGCAGTTCTTC; CDR3aa: CASNRPSYNEQFF